The 17 T cell receptor beta chains presented below share a single source sample, sequenced in a study of blood T cell repertoires in COVID-19. TCRdb's copy holds only in-frame clones and misses some; the assay was immunoSEQ multiplex PCR. The sample includes roughly 60,000 clones, around 90% of them seen just once. Sequences were obtained from peripheral blood. The receptors originated from a human donor with active COVID-19. The donor label of this sample is uncertain.

This clone was found a few times. This chain connects TRBV29-1 to TRBJ2-7, with 7 bases matching TRBD1. Germline loops: CDR1 SQVTM, CDR2 ANQGSEA. The CDR3 contains 14 residues. The V segment lost 6 bases and the J segment 2 bases; nucleotides outside the gene matches: 10. The CDR3 is CSVREGQTAYEQYF. The CDR3, as DNA: TGCAGCGTACGAGAGGGACAGACTGCCTACGAGCAGTACTTC.

The rearrangement joins TRBV19 to TRBJ1-2, with a weak D call TRBD1 (5 bases). Germline CDR1 reads LNHDA; CDR2 reads SQIVND (reference sequence). Trimming cost V 6 bases and J 5 bases, with 13 bases left between them. The CDR3 contains 13 residues. DNA of the CDR3: TGTGCCAGTAGCCTTTTCCGGGGGTATGGCTACACCTTC. Residues: CASSLFRGYGYTF.

The rearrangement links TRBV3-1 (or the pseudogene TRBV3-2) to TRBJ1-4, with 11 bases lining up with TRBD1. CDR3 size: 17 residues. The germline CDR1 and CDR2 sequences are LGHDT and YNNKEL (reference sequence). The trim removed 4 bases at V and 0 bases at J, leaving 4 bases unmatched. This chain's CDR3 is CASSLRTGGSTNEKLFF. The DNA for the CDR3 is TGTGCCAGCAGCCTCAGGACAGGGGGCTCAACTAATGAAAAACTGTTTTTT.

The rearrangement links TRBV6-5 to TRBJ1-1; D possibly corresponds to TRBD1 (5 bases). Germline V gene sequence: CDR1 MNHEY, CDR2 SVGAGI. The V and J ends lost 6 bases and 1 base respectively, with 12 bases between them. The CDR3 runs 14 residues. Here the CDR3 DNA reads TGTGCCAGCAGGGGCAGGGTGAAGAACACTGAAGCTTTCTTT. The encoded protein is CASRGRVKNTEAFF.

This clone was detected only once. The rearrangement links TRBV5-4 to TRBJ2-2; 8 positions agree with TRBD2. Germline values: CDR1 SGHNT, CDR2 YYREEE (reference sequence). The CDR3 sequence is 15 residues long. The V and J ends lost 6 bases and 7 bases, in that order; junction bases with no gene match: 11. As DNA, the CDR3 is TGTGCCAGCACTACACAGGCGGGAGGTGTCGGGGAGCTGTTTTTT. Its protein product is CASTTQAGGVGELFF.

The CDR3 nucleotides are TGCGCCAGCAGCCCACGGGGACAGGGTAACACTGAAGCTTTCTTT. Amino acids: CASSPRGQGNTEAFF. This chain links TRBV5-1 with TRBJ1-1, with 9 bases identical to TRBD1. CDR1 SGHRS and CDR2 YFSETQ come from the germline V gene. Trimming cost V 4 bases and J 2 bases; bases outside gene matches: 6. The CDR3 is made up of 15 amino acids. Supplemented by reference TRBV5-1 and TRBJ1-1, the full variable domain reads KAGVTQTPRYLIKTRGQQVTLSCSPISGHRSVSWYQQTPGQGLQFLFEYFSETQRNKGNFPGRFSGRQFSNSRSEMNVSTLELGDSALYLCASSPRGQGNTEAFFGQGTRLTVV.

In DNA, the CDR3 is TGCGCCAGCAGTGAGGATAGCGGGGACTCCTACAATGAGCAGTTCTTC. This sequence encodes CASSEDSGDSYNEQFF. The chain couples TRBV10-1 to TRBJ2-1; TRBD2 agrees at 8 bases. From germline, CDR1 is WNHNN and CDR2 SYGVQD (reference sequence). Unmatched junction bases numbered 3, after V lost 2 bases and J lost 0 bases. The CDR3 totals 16 residues.

This chain uses TRBV29-1 with TRBJ2-1, with D tentatively TRBD1 (5 bases). The V gene lost 1 base and the J gene lost 4 bases, with 29 bases spanning the gap. Germline V gene lookup returns CDR1 SQVTM and CDR2 ANQGSEA. This CDR3 has 20 residues. The CDR3 sequence: CSVEAYVFRVDHKKYNEQFF. In nucleotides, the CDR3 is TGCAGCGTTGAAGCTTATGTCTTCAGGGTGGACCATAAGAAGTACAATGAGCAGTTCTTC.

The CDR3 region has the DNA TGTGCCAGCAGCTTAGAATTACTACCAATTCAGTACTTC. Protein sequence: CASSLELLPIQYF. The V call is TRBV5-4, the J call TRBJ2-4; D not certain. V was cut by 2 bases and J by 10 bases, with 13 bases left in between. This CDR3 comprises 13 residues. Germline values: CDR1 SGHNT, CDR2 YYREEE (reference sequence).

This chain uses TRBV15 with TRBJ1-4, with 8 nucleotides matching TRBD1. In germline, CDR1 is LNHNV, CDR2 YYDKDF (reference sequence). V shed 1 base, J shed 8 bases, and the junction held 9 bases outside the gene matches. The CDR3 runs to 16 residues. The DNA for the CDR3 is TGTGCCACCAGCAGAGGGTATTCGACAGGGGAGGAAAAACTGTTTTTT. As protein: CATSRGYSTGEEKLFF.

V is TRBV18 and J is TRBJ2-1; a weak D match, TRBD2 (5 bases). CDR1 is KGHSH, CDR2 LQKENI, per germline. This CDR3 has 14 amino acids. Between the trimmed V and J ends, which lost 2 bases and 5 bases, there was a span of 10 bases. The CDR3 DNA follows: TGTGCCAGCTCACCAGGGTCGAGGGACAATGAGCAGTTCTTC. Translating it yields CASSPGSRDNEQFF.

J is TRBJ2-3 and V is TRBV29-1, with 13 nucleotides matching TRBD2. V shed 1 base, J shed 4 bases, and the junction held 2 bases outside the gene matches. The CDR3 contains 15 residues. Germline CDR1 reads SQVTM; CDR2 reads ANQGSEA. CDR3 sequence: CSVEGTSGGADTQYF. The CDR3 nucleotides read TGCAGCGTTGAAGGGACTAGCGGGGGCGCAGATACGCAGTATTTT.

The V call is TRBV5-1, the J call TRBJ1-1; 7 bases agree with TRBD1. Germline CDR1 is SGHRS and CDR2 is YFSETQ. The CDR3 extends over 15 amino acids. V trimming: 5 bases; J trimming: 0 bases; junction bases outside the gene matches: 7. CDR3 region: CASRNGQVMNTEAFF. In nucleotides, the CDR3 is TGCGCCAGCAGAAACGGACAGGTAATGAACACTGAAGCTTTCTTT.

This rearrangement joins TRBV9 to TRBJ1-4, with 7 bases aligning to TRBD1. The CDR3 loop spans 15 amino acids. V shed 7 bases, J shed 4 bases, and the junction held 10 bases outside the gene matches. From germline, CDR1 is SGDLS and CDR2 YYNGEE. The DNA for the CDR3 is TGTGCCAGCGCCCGTGCAGGGGGTAGTAATGAAAAACTGTTTTTT. The encoded protein is CASARAGGSNEKLFF.

This clone was seen ten or more times. The chain couples TRBV20-1 to TRBJ1-1; perhaps TRBD1 as D (5 bases). CDR3 length: 11 amino acids. The V gene lost 7 bases and the J gene lost 1 base, with 7 bases spanning the gap. Germline V gene lookup returns CDR1 DFQATT and CDR2 SNEGSKA (reference sequence). Written as DNA, the CDR3 is TGCAGTGTGACAGCGAACACTGAAGCTTTCTTT. It translates to CSVTANTEAFF.

V usage is TRBV2 and J usage is TRBJ2-4; D perhaps matches TRBD2 (5 bases). CDR3 size: 13 residues. The germline V gene has CDR1 SNHLY and CDR2 FYNNEI. Trimming took 7 bases from V and 5 from J, leaving 12 bases between them. CDR3 in amino acids: CASTIVGENIQYF. CDR3 nucleotide sequence: TGTGCCAGCACTATCGTCGGGGAAAACATTCAGTACTTC.

The V call is TRBV29-1, the J call TRBJ2-1; no clear D. The CDR3 runs 13 residues. Per germline, CDR1 SQVTM and CDR2 ANQGSEA. V was shortened by 0 bases and J by 8 bases, with 11 bases between the two germline ends. The CDR3 nucleotides read TGCAGCGTTGAAGATCTGGCCGGAGATGAGCAGTTCTTC. Translated, it gives CSVEDLAGDEQFF.